This TCR beta chain was sequenced during a study of regulatory T cells in long-lasting Graves disease. Study-level information: Persistent cases were those of Graves' disease that involved over 5 years of antithyroid drugs with positive TSH receptor antibodies.

Through Arm-PCR of CDR3 regions and iRepertoire HTBI primers, TCR beta libraries were built. TCRdb itself ran the multiplex PCR reads through MiXCR, one entry per CDR3 protein. The table has 650,000 to 700,000 distinct CDR3 sequences, about 30% seen once. In its sample, this clonotype was seen a few times. This CDR3 comprises 16 residues. The germline V gene has CDR1 MNHEY and CDR2 SMNVEV (reference sequence). With 5 bases clipped from V and 2 bases from J, the junction kept 9 bases outside the gene matches. Indicated time point: persistent/refractory GD, antithyroid drugs over 5 years with positive TRAb. RNA extracted from PBMCs served as the sequencing template.

The sequencing here drew on peripheral blood mononuclear cells (PBMCs), taken when the disease was refractory, from a patient treated with antithyroid drugs. The chain combines TRBV27 with TRBJ2-7; 10 positions match TRBD1. This clonotype was sampled from a female donor with Graves disease. The CDR3 DNA reads TGTGCCAGCAGTCTAAAGGGACAGGGGCCTACCTACGAGCAGTACTTC. This sequence encodes CASSLKGQGPTYEQYF.